The rows below give T cell receptor beta chains drawn from one sample of a study of identical twins. TCRdb called the 5' RACE reads again in MiXCR, with one record for every CDR3 protein. Counted here are 510,000 or so distinct CDR3 sequences, roughly 15% occurring once; the ten biggest clones make up about 0.4%. These same data were also listed under a study on yellow fever vaccine responses in identical twins.

Sequencing used CD4+ T cells sorted from blood. The receptors were gathered from a woman between 18 and 29 years old in good health. CDR3s include the opening cysteine and the closing phenylalanine or tryptophan. D genes are given only for firm matches. Clone size appears in some rows only: once, few, many, or a class for an expanded clone.

D	length	J	V	size	DNA	CDR3
.	15	TRBJ1-2	TRBV6-1	few	TGTGCCAGCAGTGAAGGAGTCGAGACCTTCCGTGGCTACACCTTC	CASSEGVETFRGYTF
.	14	TRBJ2-1	TRBV6-2/TRBV6-3	once	TGTGCCAGCAGCCGGGACTCGCACCCCAATGAGCAGTTCTTC	CASSRDSHPNEQFF
TRBD1	19	TRBJ1-2	TRBV20-1	.	TGCAGTGCTAGAAGGCCGATCCGGGACAGGAAACAAACTAACTATGGCTACACCTTC	CSARRPIRDRKQTNYGYTF
.	13	TRBJ1-2	TRBV20-1	.	TGCAGTGCCAATCAACAGGGCTTCTATGGCTACACCTTC	CSANQQGFYGYTF
.	13	TRBJ2-7	TRBV5-1	.	TGCGCCAGCAGCTTGTACATCTCCTACGAGCAGTACTTC	CASSLYISYEQYF
.	14	TRBJ2-3	TRBV19	.	TGTGCCAGTCGCGGACAGCTTAGCACAGATACGCAGTATTTT	CASRGQLSTDTQYF
.	17	TRBJ2-1	TRBV20-1	.	TGCAGTGCTCGTAAAGATCCGGGGCGTGGGACGACCAATGAGCAGTTCTTC	CSARKDPGRGTTNEQFF
TRBD1	15	TRBJ1-1	TRBV24-1	.	TGTGCCACCAGTGATCACAGGGGAATACGGGCTGAAGCTTTCTTT	CATSDHRGIRAEAFF
.	16	TRBJ1-6	TRBV5-1	.	TGCGCCAGCAGCCCCGATGCAGGGGCCACTGCGTCACCCCTCCACTTT	CASSPDAGATASPLHF
.	14	TRBJ2-7	TRBV5-1	few	TGCGCCAGCAGCTTGCGGGAGACCACCTACGAGCAGTACTTC	CASSLRETTYEQYF
.	15	TRBJ1-1	TRBV27	few	TGTGCCAGCAGTCCCTGGGGGAGGGGGAACACTGAAGCTTTCTTT	CASSPWGRGNTEAFF
TRBD1	15	TRBJ2-4	TRBV3-1	few	TGTGCCAGCAGCCAAATGACAGGGGGCAGAGACATTCAGTACTTC	CASSQMTGGRDIQYF
.	14	TRBJ2-3	TRBV7-9	.	TGTGCCAGCAGCTTTCAGGTTAGCACAGATACGCAGTATTTT	CASSFQVSTDTQYF
TRBD1	16	TRBJ2-1	TRBV28	few	TGTGCCAGCAATCACGCCGGGACAGGGGCCTACAATGAGCAGTTCTTC	CASNHAGTGAYNEQFF
TRBD2	16	TRBJ2-2	TRBV7-3	.	TGTGCCAGCAGCCAAACTAGCGGGAGCCCCCCCGGGGAGCTGTTTTTT	CASSQTSGSPPGELFF
.	16	TRBJ2-7	TRBV20-1	.	TGCAGTGCTAGAGTTTTACAGGTCGTAGGGAGCTACGAGCAGTACTTC	CSARVLQVVGSYEQYF
.	13	TRBJ2-3	TRBV29-1	few	TGCAGCGTGGCAAAGGGCGTAGGGGATACGCAGTATTTT	CSVAKGVGDTQYF
TRBD2	16	TRBJ2-3	TRBV5-1	.	TGCGCCAGCAGCAAAGGGACTAGCGGGAATTTAGCTACGCAGTATTTT	CASSKGTSGNLATQYF
.	13	TRBJ2-1	TRBV5-1	.	TGCGCCAGCAGCTCCGGGGAAACGGGTGAGCAGTTCTTC	CASSSGETGEQFF
.	14	TRBJ2-5	TRBV7-9	many	TGTGCCAGCAGCTTAGGATACTCGGAAGAGACCCAGTACTTC	CASSLGYSEETQYF
.	14	TRBJ2-5	TRBV5-1	many	TGCGCCAGCAGCCCGGACACCACCAGGGAGACCCAGTACTTC	CASSPDTTRETQYF
TRBD2	16	TRBJ2-1	TRBV28	.	TGTGCCAGCAACCCCCGGACTAGCGGGGGGACGAGGGTGCAGTTCTTC	CASNPRTSGGTRVQFF
.	14	TRBJ2-1	TRBV5-1	few	TGCGCCAGCAGCCGATTGGCAGGGGCGAATGAGCAGTTCTTC	CASSRLAGANEQFF
TRBD1	14	TRBJ1-1	TRBV7-2	.	TGTGCCAGCAGCCCAAGGGACAGTAGGACTGAAGCTTTCTTT	CASSPRDSRTEAFF
TRBD1	15	TRBJ2-1	TRBV20-1	.	TGCAGTGCTAGCTCCGACAGGGCCTCCTACAATGAGCAGTTCTTC	CSASSDRASYNEQFF
TRBD1	14	TRBJ1-5	TRBV6-1	few	TGTGCCAGCGCCCGGACAGGGAATAATCAGCCCCAGCATTTT	CASARTGNNQPQHF
.	15	TRBJ2-2	TRBV2	.	TGTGCCAGCTGGGTGGTGGGTTCCATCGGCGGGGAGCTGTTTTTT	CASWVVGSIGGELFF
TRBD2	16	TRBJ2-7	TRBV6-5	.	TGTGCCAGCAGTTACTCGTTTGCGGGAGGAGCGGGGGAGCAGTACTTC	CASSYSFAGGAGEQYF
TRBD1	12	TRBJ2-5	TRBV27	.	TGTGCCATACACAGGGGGCGAGAGACCCAGTACTTC	CAIHRGRETQYF
TRBD2	15	TRBJ2-7	TRBV3-1	.	TGTGCCAGCAGCCAGACTAGCGGGGGGGGGCACGAGCAGTACTTC	CASSQTSGGGHEQYF
.	13	TRBJ1-1	TRBV6-1	few	TGTGCCAGCGAAAGGATCATGAACACTGAAGCTTTCTTT	CASERIMNTEAFF
.	14	TRBJ2-3	TRBV3-1	.	TGTGCCAGCAGCCCTCACGCAGGGCTAGATACGCAGTATTTT	CASSPHAGLDTQYF